This T cell receptor (beta chain) was captured in a study of CD8 T cells in Susac syndrome. Reverse transcription used roughly 0.45 to 1 ug RNA and random hexamers. MiXCR, run by TCRdb on the immunoSEQ multiplex PCR reads, gives a single entry per CDR3 protein. The repertoire consists of roughly 150,000 distinct CDR3 sequences, with around 95% occurring once and the leading ten covering 0.13%. Trimming took off 6 bases at V and 1 base at J, with 19 bases between the two ends. Germline V CDR1 and CDR2: SQVTM, ANQGSEA. The CDR3 has 15 residues. Material: CD4+ T cells from PBMCs. The receptor was isolated from a human donor in good health. The chain is built from TRBV29-1 and TRBJ2-7; D gene ambiguous. CDR3: CSVSDGPLSSYEQYF. CDR3 DNA sequence: TGCAGCGTCTCGGACGGCCCGTTATCTTCCTACGAGCAGTACTTC.